This T cell receptor (beta chain) derives from a study of blood T cell repertoires in COVID-19. Background on the study: There were acute and convalescent COVID-19 samples, and they came from the United States, Italy and Spain. Nucleic acid was either cDNA or gDNA, and it came from T cells, B-cell-depleted T cells, or PBMCs.

With regard to this clone: This specimen includes other DNA sequences encoding the same CDR3.

Trimming pared 1 base from V and 0 bases from J, leaving 8 bases between. The CDR3 consists of 15 residues. Germline assignment: CDR1 SGHDN and CDR2 FVKESK. Original analysis: Estimated nucleated cell counts came from reference gene primer amplification. Data came from immunoSEQ multiplex PCR; TCRdb stores just in-frame clones and leaves some out. V, J and clone size were drawn from that table, and D and trimming were deduced from the DNA. The table lists about 54,000 clones, 75% to 85% of them singletons. Input material: peripheral blood. This receptor was identified in a human donor in a cohort sampled during active COVID-19. This chain links TRBV14 with TRBJ2-3; tentative D call: TRBD1 (6 bases). The CDR3 region is CASSQVRGSTDTQYF. As DNA, the CDR3 is TGTGCCAGCAGCCAAGTCAGGGGTAGCACAGATACGCAGTATTTT.